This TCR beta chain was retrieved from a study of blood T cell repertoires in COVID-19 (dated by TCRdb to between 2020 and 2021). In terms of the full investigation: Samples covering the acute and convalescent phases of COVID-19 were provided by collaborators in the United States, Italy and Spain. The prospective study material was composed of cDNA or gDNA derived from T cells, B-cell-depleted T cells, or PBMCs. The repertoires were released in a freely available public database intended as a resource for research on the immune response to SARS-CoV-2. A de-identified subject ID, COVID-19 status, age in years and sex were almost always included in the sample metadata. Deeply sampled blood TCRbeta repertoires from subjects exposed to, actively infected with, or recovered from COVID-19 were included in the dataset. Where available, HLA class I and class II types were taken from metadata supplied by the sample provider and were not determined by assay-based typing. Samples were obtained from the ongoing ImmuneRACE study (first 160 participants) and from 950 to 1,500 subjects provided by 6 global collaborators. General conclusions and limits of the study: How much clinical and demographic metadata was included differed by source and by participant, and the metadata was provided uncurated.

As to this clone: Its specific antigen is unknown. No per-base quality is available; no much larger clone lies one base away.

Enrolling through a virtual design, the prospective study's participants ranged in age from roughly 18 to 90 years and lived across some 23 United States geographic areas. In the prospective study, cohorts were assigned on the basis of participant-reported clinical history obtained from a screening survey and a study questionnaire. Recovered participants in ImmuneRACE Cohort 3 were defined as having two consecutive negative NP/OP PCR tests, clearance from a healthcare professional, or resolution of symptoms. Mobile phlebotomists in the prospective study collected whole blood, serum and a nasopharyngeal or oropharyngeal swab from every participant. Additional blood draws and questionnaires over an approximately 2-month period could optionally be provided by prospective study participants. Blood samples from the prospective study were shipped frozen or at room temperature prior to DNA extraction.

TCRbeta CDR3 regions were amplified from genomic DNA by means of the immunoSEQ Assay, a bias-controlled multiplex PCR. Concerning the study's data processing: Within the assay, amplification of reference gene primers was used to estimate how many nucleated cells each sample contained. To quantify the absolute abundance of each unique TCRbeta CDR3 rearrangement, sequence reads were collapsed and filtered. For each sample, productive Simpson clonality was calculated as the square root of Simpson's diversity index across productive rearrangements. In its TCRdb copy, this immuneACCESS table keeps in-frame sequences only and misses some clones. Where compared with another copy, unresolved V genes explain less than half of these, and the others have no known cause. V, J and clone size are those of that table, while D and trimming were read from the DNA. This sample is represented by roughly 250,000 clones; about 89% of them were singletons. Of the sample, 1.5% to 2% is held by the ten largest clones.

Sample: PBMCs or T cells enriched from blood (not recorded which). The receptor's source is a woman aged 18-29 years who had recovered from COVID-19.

The bases are TGTGCCAGCAGCCCAACGGGACAGGGGGCTCGGGAGCAGTACTTC. It translates to CASSPTGQGAREQYF. The V and J genes are TRBV13 and TRBJ2-7, and 12 bases in between align with TRBD1. The CDR1 and CDR2 encoded by the germline V gene (reference sequence) are PRHDT and FYEKMQ. V is cut back by 5 bases and J by 7 bases, with 9 bases in the junction unmatched. From cysteine to phenylalanine, the CDR3 is 15 amino acids long. Here the CDR3 DNA is all that survives: 45 bases in frame from base 1. With the rest looked up from the reference TRBV13 and TRBJ2-7 genes rather than sequenced, the full variable domain is AAGVIQSPRHLIKEKRETATLKCYPIPRHDTVYWYQQGPGQDPQFLISFYEKMQSDKGSIPDRFSAQQFSDYHSELNMSSLELGDSALYFCASSPTGQGAREQYFGPGTRLTVT.